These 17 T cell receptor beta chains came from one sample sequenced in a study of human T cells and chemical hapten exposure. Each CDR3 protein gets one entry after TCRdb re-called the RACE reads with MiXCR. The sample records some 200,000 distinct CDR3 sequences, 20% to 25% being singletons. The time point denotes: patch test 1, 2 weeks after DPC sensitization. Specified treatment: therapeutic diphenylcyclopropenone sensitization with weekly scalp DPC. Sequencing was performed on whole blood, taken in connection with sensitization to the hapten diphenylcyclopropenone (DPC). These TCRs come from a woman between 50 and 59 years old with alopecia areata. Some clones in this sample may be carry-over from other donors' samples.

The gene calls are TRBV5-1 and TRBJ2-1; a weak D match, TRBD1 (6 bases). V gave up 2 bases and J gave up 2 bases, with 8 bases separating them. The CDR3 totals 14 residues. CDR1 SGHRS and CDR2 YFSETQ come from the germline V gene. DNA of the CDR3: TGCGCCAGCAGCTTCGACAGGACCTACAATGAGCAGTTCTTC. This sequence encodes CASSFDRTYNEQFF.

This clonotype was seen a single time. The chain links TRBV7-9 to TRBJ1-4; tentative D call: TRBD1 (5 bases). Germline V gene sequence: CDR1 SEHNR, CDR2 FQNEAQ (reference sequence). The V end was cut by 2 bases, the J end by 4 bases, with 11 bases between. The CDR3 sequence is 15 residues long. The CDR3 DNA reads TGTGCCAGCAGCTTACTAACGGGGGGTAATGAAAAACTGTTTTTT. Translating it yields CASSLLTGGNEKLFF.

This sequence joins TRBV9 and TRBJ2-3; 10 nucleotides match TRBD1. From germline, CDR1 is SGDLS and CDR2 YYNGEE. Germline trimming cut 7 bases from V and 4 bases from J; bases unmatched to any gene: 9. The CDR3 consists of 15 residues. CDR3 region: CASGRQGALSDTQYF. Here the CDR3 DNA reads TGTGCCAGCGGTCGACAGGGGGCTTTGTCAGATACGCAGTATTTT.

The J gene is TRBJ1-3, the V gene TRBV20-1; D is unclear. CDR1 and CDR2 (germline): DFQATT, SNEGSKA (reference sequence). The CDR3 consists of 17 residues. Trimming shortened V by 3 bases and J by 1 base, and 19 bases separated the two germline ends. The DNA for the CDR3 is TGCAGTGCTAGGGGAGGACCTCACCCTAAGTCTGGAAACACCATATATTTT. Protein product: CSARGGPHPKSGNTIYF.

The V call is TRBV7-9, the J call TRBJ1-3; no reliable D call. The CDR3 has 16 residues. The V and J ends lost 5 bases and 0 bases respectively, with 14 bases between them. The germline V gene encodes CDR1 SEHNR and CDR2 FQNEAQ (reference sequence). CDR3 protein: CASSAMRLRSGNTIYF. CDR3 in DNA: TGTGCCAGCAGCGCCATGAGGCTACGCTCTGGAAACACCATATATTTT.

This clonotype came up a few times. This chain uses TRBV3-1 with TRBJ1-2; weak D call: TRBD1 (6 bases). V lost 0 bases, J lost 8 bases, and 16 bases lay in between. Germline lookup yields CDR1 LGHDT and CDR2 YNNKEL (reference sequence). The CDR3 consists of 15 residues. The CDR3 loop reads CASSQDSQGLRGYTF. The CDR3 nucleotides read TGTGCCAGCAGCCAAGACTCCCAGGGGCTGCGAGGCTACACCTTC.

The CDR3 DNA sequence: TGCGCCAGCAGCTTGGCAGGGACCGTCTATGGCTACACCTTC. It codes for CASSLAGTVYGYTF. V and J are TRBV5-1 and TRBJ1-2, with a weak D call TRBD1 (5 bases). Germline CDR1 and CDR2: SGHRS and YFSETQ. The CDR3 sequence is 14 residues long. Trimming pared 0 bases from V and 4 bases from J, leaving 10 bases between.

CDR3 protein: CASSQVSSNYGYTF. CDR3 DNA sequence: TGTGCCAGCAGCCAGGTCAGTTCTAACTATGGCTACACCTTC. The chain carries TRBV3-1 and TRBJ1-2; D not resolved. Trimming stripped 3 bases from V and 0 bases from J, with 8 bases between. The CDR3 has 14 amino acids. Germline-derived CDR1 and CDR2 are LGHDT and YNNKEL (reference sequence).

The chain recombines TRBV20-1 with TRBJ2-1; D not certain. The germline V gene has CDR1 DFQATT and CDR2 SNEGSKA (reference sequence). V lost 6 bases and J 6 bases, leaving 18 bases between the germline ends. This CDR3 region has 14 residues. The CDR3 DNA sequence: TGCAGTGCGCGACCAAATCTAAGGGCCAATGAGCAGTTCTTC. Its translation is CSARPNLRANEQFF.

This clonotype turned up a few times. Here the CDR3 DNA reads TGTGCCACCAGTGACATGACCGGGACAGGGGGCTCACCCCTCCACTTT. Amino acids: CATSDMTGTGGSPLHF. The rearrangement uses TRBV24-1 and TRBJ1-6; 12 bases map to TRBD1. J lost 10 bases, V lost 4 bases, and 7 bases had no gene match. The germline V gene encodes CDR1 KGHDR and CDR2 SFDVKD. The CDR3 is 16 residues long.

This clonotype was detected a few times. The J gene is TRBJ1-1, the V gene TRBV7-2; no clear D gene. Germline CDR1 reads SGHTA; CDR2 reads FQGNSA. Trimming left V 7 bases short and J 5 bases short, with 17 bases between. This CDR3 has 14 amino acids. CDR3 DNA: TGTGCCAGCACCCAATGGGCCTCGAGGACTGAAGCTTTCTTT. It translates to CASTQWASRTEAFF.

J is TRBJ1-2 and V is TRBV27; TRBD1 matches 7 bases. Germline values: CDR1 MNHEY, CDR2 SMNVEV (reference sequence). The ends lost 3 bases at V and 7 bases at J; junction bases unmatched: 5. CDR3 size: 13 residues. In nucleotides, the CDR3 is TGTGCCAGCAGTTTTCGCTCAGGGGGTGGCTACACCTTC. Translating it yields CASSFRSGGGYTF.

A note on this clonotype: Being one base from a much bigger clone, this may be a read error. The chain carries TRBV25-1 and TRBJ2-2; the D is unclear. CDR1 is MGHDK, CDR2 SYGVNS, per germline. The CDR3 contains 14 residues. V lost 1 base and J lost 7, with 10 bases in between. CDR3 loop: CASSEFGSFGELFF. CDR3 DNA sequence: TGTGCCAGCAGTGAATTTGGGTCGTTCGGGGAGCTGTTTTTT. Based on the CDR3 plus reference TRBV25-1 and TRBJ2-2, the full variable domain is EADIYQTPRYLVIGTGKKITLECSQTMGHDKMYWYQQDPGMELHLIHYSYGVNSTEKGDLSSESTVSRIRTEHFPLTLESARPSHTSQYLCASSEFGSFGELFFGEGSRLTVL.

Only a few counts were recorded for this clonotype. The chain's CDR3 is CASSHTGGVGRRDTQYF. CDR3 bases: TGTGCCAGCAGCCACACGGGGGGGGTCGGACGTCGGGATACGCAGTATTTT. The V gene is TRBV3-1, the J gene TRBJ2-3; 8 nucleotides agree with TRBD2. Unmatched junction bases numbered 14, after V lost 3 bases and J lost 6 bases. Germline V lookup: CDR1 LGHDT, CDR2 YNNKEL (reference sequence). This CDR3 has 17 residues.

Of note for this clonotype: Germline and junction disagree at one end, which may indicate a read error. The DNA for the CDR3 is TGCAGTGCGGAGCGGCGGGAGGGGTACAAAGAGCAGTTCTTC. This codes for CSAERREGYKEQFF. The rearrangement joins TRBV20-1 to TRBJ2-1, with TRBD2 identical over 9 bases. CDR1 and CDR2 from the germline V gene are DFQATT and SNEGSKA (reference sequence). This CDR3 contains 14 residues.

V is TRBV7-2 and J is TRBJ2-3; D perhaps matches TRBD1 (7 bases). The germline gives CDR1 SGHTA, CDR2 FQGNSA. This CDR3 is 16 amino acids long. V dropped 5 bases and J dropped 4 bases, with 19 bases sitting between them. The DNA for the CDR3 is TGTGCCAGCAGCCCTCACGGACCAGGGGGGCCAGATACGCAGTATTTT. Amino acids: CASSPHGPGGPDTQYF.

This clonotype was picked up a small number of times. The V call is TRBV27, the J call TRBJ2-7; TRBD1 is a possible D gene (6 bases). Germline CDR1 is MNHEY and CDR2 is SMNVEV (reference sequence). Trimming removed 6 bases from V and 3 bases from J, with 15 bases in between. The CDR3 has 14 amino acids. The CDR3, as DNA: TGTGCCAGCAGGCCGGGACACGGCATCTACGAGCAGTACTTC. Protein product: CASRPGHGIYEQYF.